This T cell receptor beta chain was obtained from a study of blood T cells in healthy people across ages (dated by TCRdb to 2015 to 2017). About the investigation overall: Template switching captured roughly one uniquely barcoded TCR beta cDNA molecule per two T cells in model experiments. The study measured age-related changes in TCR beta repertoire diversity using deep sequencing normalized with unique cDNA molecular identifiers. The study analyzed two additional independent replicas of 1 million unique cDNA reads from the same blood draw for two donors, one aged 18 to 29 and one aged 80 or older. The donors were split into four age groups: young (average around 15 years), middle-aged (more than 35), aged (62) and long-lived (approximately 80).

This clonotype was observed a handful of times. Its antigen remains unidentified. No clone much larger than this one lies a single base away; base qualities are absent. The roughly 39 donors, aged about 6 to 95 years, were systemically healthy Caucasian individuals from Russia. Each donor gave roughly 9 milliliters of peripheral blood, drawn into EDTA-treated Vacutainer tubes. Ficoll-Paque density-gradient centrifugation was used to isolate PBMCs, with at least 7 million per sample. Total RNA, at least 6 micrograms per sample, was extracted from PBMCs with Trizol reagent. For every donor, flow cytometry on a PBMC aliquot measured the percentage of naive CD45RAhigh/CD27high T cells. What the work shows at the level of the full study, not this receptor alone: Observed TCR beta diversity per million T cells fell roughly linearly with age, and a significant reduction was already apparent by age around 40. Estimates of total diversity based on one million sequenced T cells were regarded as lower bounds and as underestimates. Because donor CMV infection status was unknown, age-related changes in expanded clonotypes were potentially confounded. A strong correlation was found between observed TCR beta diversity and the percentage of naive T cells measured by flow cytometry. Compared with the aged group, the long-lived group had more naive CD4+ T cells, fewer expanded clones and increased TCR diversity, a pattern suggesting age selection. Bulk unsorted PBMC profiling prevented conclusive comparison of naive and antigen-experienced compartments.

The germline V gene gives CDR1 as SGHRS and CDR2 as YFSETQ. Between the V and J ends, shortened by 4 bases and 5 bases respectively, the junction contains 15 bases. The CDR3 goes from the cysteine to the phenylalanine over 14 residues. Only the CDR3 DNA is retained, 42 bases long and in frame from the first base. Receptors were amplified or captured by 5' RACE. The sequencing machine was an Illumina HiSeq 2500. A second about 6 to 11 cycle PCR used a sample-barcoded 5' primer and a J-beta primer mix. A template-switch 5' adaptor carrying 12 random nucleotides introduced a unique molecular identifier onto each TCR beta cDNA molecule. At least 2.5 million CDR3-containing paired-end reads were obtained from each sample. The Mint cDNA synthesis kit, primed by a TRBC-specific oligonucleotide, was used to synthesize first-strand cDNA from all RNA. After uracil-DNA glycosylase treatment, a first 18-cycle PCR used universal primers M1SS and BC2_uni_R on all cDNA. In the original analysis: Normalization of each sample was performed by random selection of 1 million high-quality reads, each carrying a distinct molecular identifier. Instead of being binned into consensus sequences, reads that shared molecular identifiers were thrown out. MiTCR, run with a Q25 quality threshold and the strictest error-elimination algorithm, handled CDR3 identification, clonotype clustering and error correction. A nonparametric unseen species model with Euler transformation was used to estimate a lower bound on total TCR beta diversity. TCRdb reprocessed the public reads (quality trimming at Q25 with fastp, clone calling with MiXCR) and kept in-frame beta chains. For every CDR3 protein sequence, its rows merge into one entry that carries the most common genes and DNA. It is TCRdb's table, rather than the study itself, that gives the V and J calls and clone size. This sample gives some 1,000,000 distinct CDR3 sequences in total; around 25% of them show up just once. About 0.69% of the sample is in the top ten clones.

This sample was also put to use in a study of T cells of mothers and their children. As the second paper documents: Nine systemically healthy Caucasian individuals served as donors, namely three mothers together with their six children. cDNA synthesis used all of the extracted RNA, with 1.5 ug of RNA in each 15 ul reaction. Sample barcodes and 2-4 random nucleotides were added via the M1S primer in the second PCR. More than 8 million TCR beta CDR3 reads were obtained from each mother, and millions of reads were obtained from each child. TCR recombination output is similarly shaped by thymic selection in related and unrelated pairs, with a minor effect exerted by inherited differences. Normalized repertoire overlap was always slightly but never significantly higher in related than unrelated mother-child pairs. No persistent microchimeric T cell clones were found, with a detection sensitivity of 75 to 100 clones per million clonotypes. The study used deep NGS to compare TCR beta repertoires of mothers and children, seeking features distinguishing related mother-child pairs from unrelated individuals. On average, the children were approximately 11 +/- 4 years old, while the mothers were 40 +/- 4 years old. Libraries were sequenced on Illumina HiSeq 2000 with 100+100 nt paired-end reads after adapter ligation with NEBNext reagents. To prevent cross-contamination, the mother and child libraries were prepared a month apart and were sequenced in separate runs. Between about 500,000 and 2,100,000 distinct TCR beta clonotypes were identified per donor. Naive TCR beta clonotypes were estimated from low-frequency clonotypes matched to each donor's FACS-determined naive share, without sorting.

The chain is encoded by TRBV5-1 joined to TRBJ2-5; the D gene cannot be resolved reliably. The sequencing sample was made of blood. This TCR was recovered from a girl aged 2-10 years in good health. The CDR3 protein: CASSDRPDVETQYF. The bases read TGCGCCAGCAGCGATCGACCCGATGTGGAGACCCAGTACTTC.